The rows below give T cell receptor beta chains drawn from one sample of a study of T cells in narcolepsy. Measured with immunoSEQ multiplex PCR; TCRdb has only the in-frame clones, and not every one. The sample has tens of thousands of clones; around 85% are singletons. The sequenced material came from memory (CD45RA-) CD4+ T cells from blood. These receptors were collected from a human donor in good health. The CDR3 runs from the conserved cysteine through the conserved F or W. D genes are given only for firm matches. Not every row has a clone size; where given, it reads once, few, many or a size class.

V gene	J gene	D gene	CDR3 length	clone size	CDR3 DNA	CDR3 protein
TRBV5-1	TRBJ2-7	TRBD2	14	.	TGCGCCAGCAGGGGTTTAGCGGGAGCCTACGAGCAGTACTTC	CASRGLAGAYEQYF
TRBV6-5	TRBJ2-1	TRBD2	13	.	TGTGCCAGCAGTTACGCCGGGAGGAATGAGCAGTTCTTC	CASSYAGRNEQFF
TRBV5-4	TRBJ1-5	TRBD1	15	.	TGTGCCAGCAGCTCAGGGGGCCTTTACAATCAGCCCCAGCATTTT	CASSSGGLYNQPQHF
TRBV4-2	TRBJ2-5	TRBD1	14	.	TGTGCCAGCAGCCAAACAGGGGCCCAAGAGACCCAGTACTTC	CASSQTGAQETQYF
TRBV25-1	TRBJ2-3	TRBD2	18	once	TGTGCCAGCAGTGAGTCAGGGACTAGCGGGAGTCGAACAGATACGCAGTATTTT	CASSESGTSGSRTDTQYF
TRBV7-2	TRBJ2-1	TRBD1	12	.	TGTGCCAGCAGCTTATACAGGGGTGAGCAGTTCTTC	CASSLYRGEQFF
TRBV7-9	TRBJ2-3	.	13	few	TGTGCCAGCAGCTTAGCGGGGTTAGATACGCAGTATTTT	CASSLAGLDTQYF
TRBV19	TRBJ2-3	TRBD2	13	.	TGTGCCAGTAGCTCCACTAGCGGACATACGCAGTATTTT	CASSSTSGHTQYF
TRBV11-3	TRBJ2-3	.	12	.	TGTGCCAGCAGCCGGAGGGCAGATACGCAGTATTTT	CASSRRADTQYF
TRBV6-1	TRBJ1-3	TRBD1	13	.	TGTGCCAGCAGCCTCGACAGGGAGAACACCATATATTTT	CASSLDRENTIYF
TRBV5-6	TRBJ2-5	.	14	once	TGTGCCAGCAGCCTGGCCGCGGGGGCGGGGACCCAGTACTTC	CASSLAAGAGTQYF
TRBV28	TRBJ1-5	TRBD1	15	.	TGTGCCAGCAACTACGCAGGGGGTGGGTTTCAGCCCCAGCATTTT	CASNYAGGGFQPQHF
TRBV4-2	TRBJ2-7	.	15	.	TGTGCCAGCAGCCAAGACCAAGGGGATTCCTACGAGCAGTACTTC	CASSQDQGDSYEQYF
TRBV7-9	TRBJ1-1	.	15	.	TGTGCCAGCAGCTTGGGGGTCGGGGGTGTCACTGAAGCTTTCTTT	CASSLGVGGVTEAFF
TRBV5-4	TRBJ2-1	TRBD1	15	.	TGTGCCAGCAGCGGACCGGGACAGGGATACAATGGGCAGTTCTTC	CASSGPGQGYNGQFF